This TCR beta chain came from a study of beta chain features in type 1 diabetes. Study-wide points: The study left unresolved whether HLA type influences TCRB rearrangement. In all four CD4+ subsets, TCRB CDR3 length was significantly, moderately reduced in type 1 diabetes.

This clone was seen a few times. Antigen: not known. Other DNA sequences in the same sample also yield this CDR3. Expressed TCRB transcripts were sequenced after all isolated RNA was converted to cDNA. Only in-frame clones appear in the TCRdb table, and some are missing; sequencing was by immunoSEQ multiplex PCR. The table shows 600,000 to 700,000 clones, with 10% to 15% occurring only once. The sample was naive CD4+ T cells from blood. The TCR comes from a man younger than 35 with type 1 diabetes.

CDR3 DNA: TGTGCCAGCAGCTCGAATTCACCCCTCCACTTT. Amino acids: CASSSNSPLHF. The V call is TRBV7-9, the J call TRBJ1-6; D remains ambiguous. V was shortened by 4 bases and J by 7 bases, with 2 bases between the two germline ends. CDR3 length: 11 residues. Germline values: CDR1 SEHNR, CDR2 FQNEAQ (reference sequence).